This T cell receptor beta chain was sequenced during a study of breast tumors, draining lymph nodes, adjacent tissues. Study conclusions and caveats: Luminal-like breast cancer showed significantly higher tumor–nontumor repertoire similarity than basal-like. Compared with lymph nodes, tumors were less diverse; compared with nontumor tissue, more. Most tumor T cells seemingly derive from lymph node, then expand in tumor.

V was shortened by 2 bases and J by 8 bases, with 10 bases between the two germline ends. This CDR3 is built from 13 residues. Germline lookup yields CDR1 MGHRA and CDR2 YSYEKL. Using its own MiXCR run on the multiplex PCR reads, TCRdb lists one record per CDR3 protein. In the table there are over 200,000 distinct CDR3 sequences, approximately 29% of which are singletons. Samples came from axillary lymph nodes draining the breast cancer. This clonotype was counted at least ten times. The antigen remains undetermined. The TCR was taken from a female donor with breast cancer. Some clones in this sample may be carry-over from other donors' samples. The sequenced sample was axillary lymph node tissue. The chain employs TRBV4-1 and TRBJ2-1, with a weak D call TRBD1 (5 bases). The CDR3 DNA reads as TGCGCCAGCAGCCAAATGGGGCGTGATGAGCAGTTCTTC. Amino acids: CASSQMGRDEQFF.